This T cell receptor (beta chain) was recovered during a study of T cells in Graves' hyperthyroidism and ophthalmopathy. Amplification of TCR beta CDR3 regions was performed using RNA transcripts as template. In the first-round RT-PCR of the TCR CDR3, the HTBI primer set was used. TCRdb ran MiXCR on the multiplex PCR reads and lists one entry per CDR3 protein. The sample holds about 510,000 distinct CDR3 sequences, 11% to 15% seen once. Per germline, CDR1 MNHEY and CDR2 SVGAGI. This CDR3 is 13 amino acids long. The study defined stable Graves' hyperthyroidism as no ophthalmopathy progression within 18 months. Subjects aged 18 to 65 presented with newly diagnosed hyperthyroidism of less than 2 months' duration. Worth noting for this clonotype: Germline is not matched at one junction end, which may reflect a read error.

The specimen sequenced was blood. The chain recombines TRBV6-5 with TRBJ1-1, with 7 bases fitting TRBD1. This receptor was obtained from a woman aged 40 to 49 with Graves' hyperthyroidism. In DNA, the CDR3 is TGTGCCCGCAGGTACAGGGGTGGGACTGAAGCTTTCTTT. Translating gives CARRYRGGTEAFF.